The rows below give T cell receptor beta chains drawn from one sample of a study of PD-L1 blockade in urothelial cancer. Using immunoSEQ multiplex PCR, the repertoire was profiled, and TCRdb retains in-frame clones only, with some absent. The sample includes about 45,000 clones, about 87% seen only once; the top ten take about 4%. The sequencing used PBMCs, collected around atezolizumab (anti-PD-L1) treatment. Receptors were obtained from a man older than 75 with urothelial cancer. Each CDR3 is given with its conserved first and last residue. The D gene is left open where the match is weak. A clone size is listed for some rows: how often the clone was seen (once, few, many), or a class if it is expanded.

>TRBV18|TRBJ2-3|.|.
TGTGCCAGCTCACCAATAATCGGGGTAACAGATACGCAGTATTTT
CASSPIIGVTDTQYF
>TRBV20-1|TRBJ2-7|.|TRBD2
TGCAGTGCTAACCCAGGGGCGGGAGGATACTTC
CSANPGAGGYF
>TRBV5-1|TRBJ2-7|.|TRBD1
TGCGCCAGCAGCTTTGACAGGGGGCGAGCCGAGCAGTACTTC
CASSFDRGRAEQYF
>TRBV7-9|TRBJ2-3|.|TRBD2
TGTGCCAGCAGCTTAGAGGGCGGGAGGGGGCCAACTTATGCAGATACGCAGTATTTT
CASSLEGGRGPTYADTQYF
>TRBV7-2|TRBJ2-7|once|TRBD2
TGTGCCAGCAGCTTAGCGCCGGCTAGCGGGAGGGCCGATTCCTACGAGCAGTACTTC
CASSLAPASGRADSYEQYF
>TRBV18|TRBJ1-5|once|TRBD1
TGTGCCAGCTCGCCGACAGGGGGCAATCAGCCCCAGCATTTT
CASSPTGGNQPQHF
>TRBV13|TRBJ1-2|once|.
TGTGCCAGCAGCCAATACGACAGCCTGGCCAACTATGGCTACACCTTC
CASSQYDSLANYGYTF
>TRBV12-5|TRBJ2-3|.|TRBD1
TGTGCTAGCGGCTTAGGACAGGGGGAGGCAGATACGCAGTATTTT
CASGLGQGEADTQYF
>TRBV19|TRBJ2-7|.|TRBD2
TGTGCCAGTAGTCCGGGACTAGCATCTACCTACGAGCAGTACTTC
CASSPGLASTYEQYF
>TRBV2|TRBJ2-2|.|TRBD1
TGTGCCAGCAGTACAGGGGTCGACACCGGGGAGCTGTTTTTT
CASSTGVDTGELFF
>TRBV18|TRBJ2-1|.|TRBD2
TGTGCCAGCTCACCACGAAATAGCGGGTACAATGAGCAGTTCTTC
CASSPRNSGYNEQFF
>TRBV29-1|TRBJ1-4|.|TRBD1
TGCAGCGTTGAAGATCCCACACAGGGGCGAGAAAAACTGTTTTTT
CSVEDPTQGREKLFF
>TRBV25-1|TRBJ1-1|.|TRBD1
TGTGCCAGCAGTGGGGACAGGATTAACACTGAAGCTTTCTTT
CASSGDRINTEAFF
>TRBV27|TRBJ2-1|.|TRBD2
TGTGCCAGCAGTCGACTAGCGGGAAGCGATGAGCAGTTCTTC
CASSRLAGSDEQFF
>TRBV6-5|TRBJ2-7|.|.
TGTGCCAGCAGCCGCCCTCCTAGCAGTTCCTACGAGCAGTACTTC
CASSRPPSSSYEQYF
>TRBV19|TRBJ2-1|once|TRBD2
TGTGCCAGTAATAGCGGGAGGTATGAGCAGTTCTTC
CASNSGRYEQFF
>TRBV5-4|TRBJ1-3|.|TRBD1
TGTGCCAGCAGCGGGCCTAGGACAGGGACTGGAAACACCATATATTTT
CASSGPRTGTGNTIYF
>TRBV28|TRBJ2-7|.|TRBD1
TGTGCCAGCAGAACGAGGGGGCGTGAGCAGTACTTC
CASRTRGREQYF
>TRBV9|TRBJ2-3|.|TRBD1
TGTGCCAGCAGCGCACAGGCAGGGGGTAGCACAGATACGCAGTATTTT
CASSAQAGGSTDTQYF
>TRBV11-3|TRBJ2-5|.|TRBD1
TGTGCCAGCAGCGGTGGGACAGGTGGGGCCCAGTACTTC
CASSGGTGGAQYF
>TRBV5-1|TRBJ2-7|.|.
TGCGCCAGCAGCTTATCACATTACTACGAGCAGTACTTC
CASSLSHYYEQYF
>TRBV19|TRBJ2-7|.|TRBD2
TGTGCCAGTAGTATACAGGGAGGGACTCTGGATGCCTACGAGCAGTACTTC
CASSIQGGTLDAYEQYF
>TRBV11-2|TRBJ1-4|.|.
TGTGCCAGCAGCCCGCGGGTCTCTAATGAAAAACTGTTTTTT
CASSPRVSNEKLFF
>TRBV7-2|TRBJ2-7|.|TRBD2
TGTGCCAGCAGCTCACTAGCGGGCCCGTCCTACGAGCAGTACTTC
CASSSLAGPSYEQYF
>TRBV7-2|TRBJ2-5|few|.
TGTGCCAGCAGCCTCGGGAGATTCCAAGAGACCCAGTACTTC
CASSLGRFQETQYF
>TRBV19|TRBJ2-2|.|TRBD1
TGTGCCAGTAGGAGACAGGGTAACACCGGGGAGCTGTTTTTT
CASRRQGNTGELFF
>TRBV28|TRBJ2-7|.|.
TGTGCCAGCACCGGACAGACCTACGAGCAGTACTTC
CASTGQTYEQYF
>TRBV10-2|TRBJ2-7|.|.
TGCGCCAGCGTCGGGGGAAGGGACGAGCAGTACTTC
CASVGGRDEQYF
>TRBV7-2|TRBJ1-3|.|TRBD1
TGTGCCAGCAGCTTGGACTTCCCAGGGACAGTCTCTGGAAACACCATATATTTT
CASSLDFPGTVSGNTIYF
>TRBV9|TRBJ1-1|.|TRBD1
TGTGCCAGCAGCGAACATGGACAGGGGGCGTCTGAAGCTTTCTTT
CASSEHGQGASEAFF
>TRBV29-1|TRBJ2-5|.|.
TGCAGCGTTACCAGCGGACAAGAGACCCAGTACTTC
CSVTSGQETQYF
>TRBV6-1|TRBJ1-2|.|TRBD1
TGTGCCAGCAGTCTAGGAGGGGACAGCTATGGCTACACCTTC
CASSLGGDSYGYTF
>TRBV4-1|TRBJ1-3|.|TRBD1
TGCGCCAGCAGCCGGGACAGTGTCTCTGGAAACACCATATATTTT
CASSRDSVSGNTIYF
>TRBV10-3|TRBJ2-5|.|TRBD2
TGTGCCACCGAATCTAATAGCGGGAGATCATCAGAGACCCAGTACTTC
CATESNSGRSSETQYF
>TRBV7-2|TRBJ2-6|.|.
TGTGCCAGCAGCCCACGTAGCTCTGGGGCCAACGTCCTGACTTTC
CASSPRSSGANVLTF
>TRBV5-4|TRBJ2-3|.|TRBD2
TGTGCCAGCAGTACCCTAGCGGGAGGTATCCGCACAGATACGCAGTATTTT
CASSTLAGGIRTDTQYF